This T cell receptor beta chain comes out of a study of blood T cell repertoires in COVID-19. Study as a whole: Italy, Spain and the United States were the sources of the convalescent and acute COVID-19 samples.

The V end was cut by 11 bases, the J end by 7 bases, with 15 bases between. This CDR3 spans 12 amino acids. Germline values: CDR1 ENHRY, CDR2 SYGVKD. Assay used: immunoSEQ multiplex PCR; TCRdb lists only in-frame clones, some missing. Found here are tens of thousands of clones, approximately 88% of them singletons; the top ten hold roughly 2.5%. The gene calls are TRBV10-3 and TRBJ2-1; D possibly corresponds to TRBD1 (6 bases). The clonotype comes from an elderly man with active or convalescent COVID-19. Sequencing was done on a sample of peripheral blood. Written as DNA, the CDR3 is TGTGCCCTCGCGGACAGAATGAATGAGCAGTTCTTC. Translated, it gives CALADRMNEQFF.